Listed here is a single T cell receptor (beta chain). This sample was taken from a study of long-term antiretroviral therapy in people with HIV. The length of the CDR3 is 15 residues. Losses at the gene ends were 2 bases for V and 3 bases for J; bases not matched to a gene: 8. In germline, CDR1 is GTSNPN, CDR2 SVGIG (reference sequence). The assay, immunoSEQ v3.0, was run at survey level. Here immunoSEQ multiplex PCR was the method, and the copy in TCRdb shows in-frame clones only, minus some. The table shows roughly 38,000 clones, with 82% occurring only once. The sequence was collected from a man younger than 30 with HIV. The chain carries TRBV30 and TRBJ1-2; TRBD1 matches at 8 bases. This specimen consisted of unsorted PBMCs, obtained 0.3 years after starting antiretroviral therapy. The CDR3 reads CAWSRGQGGDYGYTF. The CDR3 DNA follows: TGTGCCTGGAGTAGAGGACAGGGTGGGGACTATGGCTACACCTTC.